This T cell receptor (beta chain) is from a study of blood T cell repertoires in COVID-19. Original processing notes: Counts of nucleated cells, estimated from reference gene primer amplification, were obtained. The table came from immunoSEQ multiplex PCR; TCRdb's copy has only in-frame clones and leaves some out. V and J calls and clone size are given by that table; D and trimming were obtained from the DNA. The profile shows 99,000 or so clones, around four fifths of them singletons. The TCR was taken from a man aged 60 to 75 with acute or convalescent COVID-19. The specimen sequenced was peripheral blood.

The CDR3 here is CASSTMGGRTYGYTF. The DNA of the CDR3 is TGTGCCAGCAGTACTATGGGGGGGCGGACCTATGGCTACACCTTC. The chain is built from TRBV25-1 and TRBJ1-2; maybe TRBD1 (6 bases). Deletions cut 5 bases from V and 4 bases from J, with 17 bases between. The CDR3 runs 15 residues. Germline values: CDR1 MGHDK, CDR2 SYGVNS.